This T cell receptor beta chain was identified in a study of post-analysis software for immune sequencing data. Built from TCR beta cDNA, the libraries had unique molecular identifiers in them. A single record per CDR3 protein comes from TCRdb applying MiXCR to the PCR reads. The table has around 150,000 distinct CDR3 sequences, under 40% seen once; the top ten hold approximately 30%. Germline V gene lookup returns CDR1 DFQATT and CDR2 SNEGSKA (reference sequence). Trimming cost V 7 bases and J 1 base, with 19 bases left between them. This CDR3 contains 15 residues. This clonotype has more than one count but fewer than ten.

The starting material was blood, obtained after autologous hematopoietic stem cell transplantation. This TCR derives from a girl aged 10 to 17 with multiple sclerosis. The chain recombines TRBV20-1 with TRBJ2-5; perhaps TRBD1 as D (5 bases). CDR3 amino acids: CSVSQDSGTQETQYF. CDR3 sequence (DNA): TGCAGTGTTTCACAGGATAGTGGCACCCAAGAGACCCAGTACTTC.